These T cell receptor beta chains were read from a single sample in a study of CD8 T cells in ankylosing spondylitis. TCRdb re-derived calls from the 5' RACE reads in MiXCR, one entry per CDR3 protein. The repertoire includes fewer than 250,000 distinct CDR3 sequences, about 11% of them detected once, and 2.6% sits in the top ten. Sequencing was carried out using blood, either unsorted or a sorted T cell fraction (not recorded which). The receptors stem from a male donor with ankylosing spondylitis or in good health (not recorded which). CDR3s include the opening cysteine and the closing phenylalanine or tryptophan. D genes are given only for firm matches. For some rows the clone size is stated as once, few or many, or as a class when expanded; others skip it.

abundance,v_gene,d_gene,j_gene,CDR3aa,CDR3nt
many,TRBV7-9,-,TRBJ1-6,CASSLRESSPLHF,TGTGCCAGCAGCTTAAGGGAATCATCACCCCTCCACTTT
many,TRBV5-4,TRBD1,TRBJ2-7,CASSQDRVGIYEQYF,TGTGCCAGCAGCCAGGACAGGGTGGGGATTTACGAGCAGTACTTC
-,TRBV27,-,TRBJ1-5,CASSLSVVGQPQHF,TGTGCCAGCAGTTTATCGGTGGTAGGTCAGCCCCAGCATTTT
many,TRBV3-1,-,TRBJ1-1,CASSLEARMNTEAFF,TGTGCCAGCAGCCTGGAGGCCAGGATGAACACTGAAGCTTTCTTT
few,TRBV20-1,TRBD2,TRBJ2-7,CSARDPSGKNEQYF,TGCAGTGCTAGAGATCCCAGCGGGAAGAACGAGCAGTACTTC
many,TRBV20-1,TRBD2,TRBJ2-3,CSASASGPDTQYF,TGCAGTGCTTCGGCTAGCGGGCCAGATACGCAGTATTTT
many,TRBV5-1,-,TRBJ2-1,CASSSSLTGKNEQFF,TGCGCCAGCAGCTCCTCGCTTACAGGGAAAAATGAGCAGTTCTTC
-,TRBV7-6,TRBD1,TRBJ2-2,CASSLAFRDRHNTGELFF,TGTGCCAGCAGCTTAGCCTTCCGGGACAGGCACAACACCGGGGAGCTGTTTTTT
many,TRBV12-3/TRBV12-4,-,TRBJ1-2,CASRTTGGDGYTF,TGTGCCAGCAGAACTACAGGAGGCGATGGCTACACCTTC
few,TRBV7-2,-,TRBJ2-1,CASSLGGKGGNNEQFF,TGTGCCAGCAGCTTGGGAGGAAAGGGGGGCAACAATGAGCAGTTCTTC
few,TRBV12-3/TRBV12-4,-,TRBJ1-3,CASRTSGGTGGNTIYF,TGTGCCAGCAGGACCTCCGGGGGAACGGGCGGAAACACCATATATTTT
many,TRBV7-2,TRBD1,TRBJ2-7,CASSLAVGQAEQYF,TGTGCCAGCAGCTTAGCAGTGGGACAGGCCGAGCAGTACTTC
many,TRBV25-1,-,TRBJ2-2,CASSEGSRANTGELFF,TGTGCCAGCAGTGAAGGGTCCAGGGCTAACACCGGGGAGCTGTTTTTT
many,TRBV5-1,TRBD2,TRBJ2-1,CASSSRVVASGGYNEQFF,TGCGCCAGCAGCTCCCGGGTGGTAGCGAGCGGGGGTTACAATGAGCAGTTCTTC
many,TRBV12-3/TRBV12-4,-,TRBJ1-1,CASSLGGKNTEAFF,TGTGCCAGCAGTTTAGGGGGAAAGAACACTGAAGCTTTCTTT
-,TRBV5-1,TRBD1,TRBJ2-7,CASSLLDRGYEQYF,TGCGCCAGCAGCTTACTGGACAGGGGCTACGAGCAGTACTTC
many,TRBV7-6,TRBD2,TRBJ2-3,CASSLGSSGLTDTQYF,TGTGCCAGCAGCTTAGGTTCTAGCGGGTTAACAGATACGCAGTATTTT
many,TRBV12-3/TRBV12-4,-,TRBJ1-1,CASSLIGNTEAFF,TGTGCCAGCAGTTTAATTGGGAACACTGAAGCTTTCTTT
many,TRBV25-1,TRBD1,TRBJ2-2,CASMPTGVDTGELFF,TGTGCCAGCATGCCAACAGGGGTGGACACCGGGGAGCTGTTTTTT
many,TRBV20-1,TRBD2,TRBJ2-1,CSARGNLAGVGIEQFF,TGCAGTGCTAGAGGGAATCTAGCGGGAGTGGGGATTGAGCAGTTCTTC
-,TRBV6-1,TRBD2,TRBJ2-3,CASRRLAGEGTDTQYF,TGTGCCAGCAGGCGACTAGCGGGGGAGGGGACAGATACGCAGTATTTT
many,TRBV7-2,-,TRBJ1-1,CASSWRGEAFF,TGTGCCAGCAGCTGGAGGGGTGAAGCTTTCTTT
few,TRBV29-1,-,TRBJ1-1,CSVERPLTTEAFF,TGCAGCGTTGAAAGACCATTAACCACTGAAGCTTTCTTT
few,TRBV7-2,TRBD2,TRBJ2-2,CASSSRTSGSTGELFF,TGTGCCAGCAGCTCAAGGACTAGCGGGAGTACCGGGGAGCTGTTTTTT
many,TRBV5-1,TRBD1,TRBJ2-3,CASSLVMRQGTDTQYF,TGCGCCAGCAGCTTGGTGATGAGACAGGGGACAGATACGCAGTATTTT
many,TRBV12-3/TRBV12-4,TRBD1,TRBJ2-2,CASSLRDRGPGELFF,TGTGCCAGCAGTTTAAGGGACAGGGGGCCCGGGGAGCTGTTTTTT
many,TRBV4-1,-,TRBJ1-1,CASSQESGMNTEAFF,TGCGCCAGCAGCCAAGAATCAGGGATGAACACTGAAGCTTTCTTT
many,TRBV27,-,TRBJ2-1,CASRLGGPQGSEQFF,TGTGCCAGCAGGCTAGGGGGTCCCCAGGGGAGTGAGCAGTTCTTC
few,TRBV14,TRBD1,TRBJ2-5,CASSGQGFETQYF,TGTGCCAGCAGCGGACAGGGCTTCGAGACCCAGTACTTC
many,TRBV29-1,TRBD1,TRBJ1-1,CSVRGQGDTEAFF,TGCAGCGTTAGGGGACAGGGGGACACTGAAGCTTTCTTT
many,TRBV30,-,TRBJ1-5,CAWSRRPGESQPQHF,TGTGCCTGGAGTAGGCGGCCAGGGGAATCTCAGCCCCAGCATTTT
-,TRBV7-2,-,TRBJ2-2,CASSLLGSGVNTGELFF,TGTGCCAGCAGCTTGCTAGGAAGCGGTGTGAACACCGGGGAGCTGTTTTTT
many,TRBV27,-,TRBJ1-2,CASSLRPNYGYTF,TGTGCCAGCAGCTTGAGGCCGAACTATGGCTACACCTTC
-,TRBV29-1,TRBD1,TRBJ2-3,CSVIRDRSTDTQYF,TGCAGCGTCATCCGGGACAGGTCTACAGATACGCAGTATTTT
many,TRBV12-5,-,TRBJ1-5,CASGLDDGAQHF,TGTGCTAGTGGTTTGGACGACGGGGCCCAGCATTTT
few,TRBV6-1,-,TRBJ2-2,CATQPGGPTGELFF,TGTGCCACTCAACCCGGGGGACCGACCGGGGAGCTGTTTTTT
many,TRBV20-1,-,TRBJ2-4,CSARDASRLAKNIQYF,TGCAGTGCTAGAGATGCGAGCAGGCTAGCCAAAAACATTCAGTACTTC
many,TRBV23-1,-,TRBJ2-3,CASSQALTGICTDTQYF,TGCGCCAGCAGTCAGGCCCTCACAGGGATTTGCACAGATACGCAGTATTTT
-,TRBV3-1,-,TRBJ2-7,CASSQDSTSYEQYF,TGTGCCAGCAGCCAAGATTCGACGAGCTACGAGCAGTACTTC
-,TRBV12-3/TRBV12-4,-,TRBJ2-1,CASSSRGAYNEQFF,TGTGCCAGCAGCTCACGGGGGGCGTACAATGAGCAGTTCTTC
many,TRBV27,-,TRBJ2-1,CASSLTPESRPAYNEQFF,TGTGCCAGCAGTCTGACCCCCGAGTCCCGGCCAGCCTACAATGAGCAGTTCTTC
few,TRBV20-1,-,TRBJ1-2,CSARDPGQVYGYTF,TGCAGTGCTAGAGATCCCGGACAAGTCTATGGCTACACCTTC
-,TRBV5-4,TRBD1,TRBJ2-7,CASSTLDRDSYEQYF,TGTGCCAGCAGCACATTGGACAGGGATTCCTACGAGCAGTACTTC
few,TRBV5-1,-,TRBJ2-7,CASSLGSQDTYEQYF,TGCGCCAGCAGCTTAGGTTCGCAAGACACCTACGAGCAGTACTTC
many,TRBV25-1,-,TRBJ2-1,CASSEYHASNEQFF,TGTGCCAGCAGTGAATATCACGCCTCCAATGAGCAGTTCTTC
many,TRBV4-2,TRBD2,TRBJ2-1,CASSSRGGNEQFF,TGTGCCAGCAGCTCGCGGGGGGGCAATGAGCAGTTCTTC
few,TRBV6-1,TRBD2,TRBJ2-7,CASSATSGNDYEQYF,TGTGCCAGCAGTGCGACTAGCGGCAACGACTACGAGCAGTACTTC
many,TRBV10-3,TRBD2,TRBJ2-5,CAIRAGGGQETQYF,TGTGCCATCAGGGCCGGCGGGGGACAAGAGACCCAGTACTTC
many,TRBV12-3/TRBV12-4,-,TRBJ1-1,CASTSDGLNTEAFF,TGTGCCAGCACCTCGGACGGATTGAACACTGAAGCTTTCTTT